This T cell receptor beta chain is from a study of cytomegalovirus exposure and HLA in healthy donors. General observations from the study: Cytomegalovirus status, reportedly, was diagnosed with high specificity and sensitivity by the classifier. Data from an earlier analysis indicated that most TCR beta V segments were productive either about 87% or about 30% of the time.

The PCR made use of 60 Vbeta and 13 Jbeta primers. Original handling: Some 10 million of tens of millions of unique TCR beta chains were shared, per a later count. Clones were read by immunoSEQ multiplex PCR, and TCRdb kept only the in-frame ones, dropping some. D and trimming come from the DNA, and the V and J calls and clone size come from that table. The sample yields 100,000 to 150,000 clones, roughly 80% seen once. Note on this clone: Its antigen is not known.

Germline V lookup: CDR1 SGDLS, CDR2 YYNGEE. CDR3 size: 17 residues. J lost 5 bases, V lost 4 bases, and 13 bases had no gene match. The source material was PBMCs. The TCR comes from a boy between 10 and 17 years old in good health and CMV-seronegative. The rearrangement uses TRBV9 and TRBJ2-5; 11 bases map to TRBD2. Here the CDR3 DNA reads TGTGCCAGCAGCCCAGGTAGTAGCGGGAGGGGATGGGAGACCCAGTACTTC. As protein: CASSPGSSGRGWETQYF.